This T cell receptor beta chain is drawn from a study of blood T cell repertoires in COVID-19. Study at large: Whether acute or convalescent, the COVID-19 samples came from the United States, Italy and Spain. T cells, B-cell-depleted T cells, or PBMCs supplied cDNA or gDNA.

The CDR3 length is 14 residues. V lost 3 bases and J 9 bases, leaving 15 bases between the germline ends. The germline V gene has CDR1 LNHDA and CDR2 SQIVND (reference sequence). Authors' methods: Estimation of nucleated cell counts was performed using reference gene primer amplification. Clones were sequenced by immunoSEQ multiplex PCR, and TCRdb holds only the in-frame ones, with some missing. The V and J calls and clone size come from that table; D and trimming were worked out from the DNA. The sample holds some 260,000 clones, over 80% seen once. The rearrangement links TRBV19 to TRBJ1-5; D unclear. This sequence originates from a woman in her 70s with COVID-19, enrolled during active disease. Specimen: peripheral blood. CDR3 amino acids: CASSMAGNIGPQHF. DNA of the CDR3: TGTGCCAGTAGTATGGCAGGTAATATTGGGCCCCAGCATTTT.